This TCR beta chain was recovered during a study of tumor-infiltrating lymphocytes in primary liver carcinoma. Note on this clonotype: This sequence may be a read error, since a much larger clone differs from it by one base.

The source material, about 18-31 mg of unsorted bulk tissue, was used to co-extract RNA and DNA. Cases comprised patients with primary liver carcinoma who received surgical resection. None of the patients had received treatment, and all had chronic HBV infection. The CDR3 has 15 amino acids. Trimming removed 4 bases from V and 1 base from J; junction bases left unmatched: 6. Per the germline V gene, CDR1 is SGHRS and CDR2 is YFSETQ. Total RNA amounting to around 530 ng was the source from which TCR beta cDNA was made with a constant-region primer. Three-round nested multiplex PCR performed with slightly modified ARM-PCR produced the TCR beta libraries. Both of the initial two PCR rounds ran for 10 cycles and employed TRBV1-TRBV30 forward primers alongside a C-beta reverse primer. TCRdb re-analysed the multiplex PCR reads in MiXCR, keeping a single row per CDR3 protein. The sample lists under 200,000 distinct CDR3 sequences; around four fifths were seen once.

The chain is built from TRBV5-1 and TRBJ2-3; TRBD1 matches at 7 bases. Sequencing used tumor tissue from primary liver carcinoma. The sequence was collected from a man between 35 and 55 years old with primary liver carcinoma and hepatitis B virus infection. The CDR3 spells CASSQKGARTDTQYF. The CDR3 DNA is TGCGCCAGCAGCCAAAAGGGGGCCCGCACAGATACGCAGTATTTT. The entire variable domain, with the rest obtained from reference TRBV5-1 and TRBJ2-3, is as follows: KAGVTQTPRYLIKTRGQQVTLSCSPISGHRSVSWYQQTPGQGLQFLFEYFSETQRNKGNFPGRFSGRQFSNSRSEMNVSTLELGDSALYLCASSQKGARTDTQYFGPGTRLTVL.